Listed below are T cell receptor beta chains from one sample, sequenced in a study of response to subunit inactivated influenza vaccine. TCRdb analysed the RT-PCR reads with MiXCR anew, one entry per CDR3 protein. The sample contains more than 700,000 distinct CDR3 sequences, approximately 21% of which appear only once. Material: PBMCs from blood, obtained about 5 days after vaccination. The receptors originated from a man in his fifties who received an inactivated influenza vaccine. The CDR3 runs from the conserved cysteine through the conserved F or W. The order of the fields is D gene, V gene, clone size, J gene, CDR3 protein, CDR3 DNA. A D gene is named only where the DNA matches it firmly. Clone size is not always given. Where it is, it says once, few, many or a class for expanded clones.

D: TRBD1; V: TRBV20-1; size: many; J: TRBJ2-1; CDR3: CSARDGTGGFNEQFF; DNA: TGCAGTGCTAGAGATGGGACAGGGGGTTTTAATGAGCAGTTCTTC
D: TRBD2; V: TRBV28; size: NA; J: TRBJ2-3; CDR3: CASSLQGGATDTQYF; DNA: TGTGCCAGCAGTTTACAGGGAGGGGCCACAGATACGCAGTATTTT
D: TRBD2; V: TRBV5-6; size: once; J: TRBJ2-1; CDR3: CASSSIAGYSYNEQFF; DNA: TGTGCCAGCAGCTCAATAGCGGGTTATTCCTACAATGAGCAGTTCTTC
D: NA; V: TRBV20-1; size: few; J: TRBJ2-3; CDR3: CSALRGFSTDTQYF; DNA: TGCAGTGCTCTCCGCGGGTTTAGCACAGATACGCAGTATTTT
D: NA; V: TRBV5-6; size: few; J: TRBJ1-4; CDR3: CASSLEQANEKLFF; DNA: TGTGCCAGCAGCTTGGAGCAGGCTAATGAAAAACTGTTTTTT
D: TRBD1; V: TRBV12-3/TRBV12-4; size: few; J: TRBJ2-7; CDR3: CASSSGTGGLKGEQYF; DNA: TGTGCCAGCAGCTCCGGGACAGGGGGTTTGAAGGGCGAGCAGTACTTC
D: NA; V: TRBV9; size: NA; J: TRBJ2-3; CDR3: CASSVAHSTSTDTQYF; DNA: TGTGCCAGCAGCGTAGCTCACAGCACTAGCACAGATACGCAGTATTTT
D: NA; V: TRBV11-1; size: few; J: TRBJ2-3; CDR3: CASSGTLWSSSSPDTQYF; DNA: TGTGCCAGCAGCGGGACTCTCTGGAGCTCTTCTTCGCCAGATACGCAGTATTTT
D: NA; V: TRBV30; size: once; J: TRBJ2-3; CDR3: CAWSPGPYTDTQYF; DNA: TGTGCCTGGAGTCCGGGACCCTACACAGATACGCAGTATTTT
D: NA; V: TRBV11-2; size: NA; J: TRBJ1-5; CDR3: CASSLDRGGPQHF; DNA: TGTGCCAGCAGCTTAGATCGGGGTGGGCCCCAGCATTTT
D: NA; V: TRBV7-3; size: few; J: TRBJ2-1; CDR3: CASSPVRASNEQFF; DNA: TGTGCCAGCAGCCCCGTCCGGGCGTCAAATGAGCAGTTCTTC
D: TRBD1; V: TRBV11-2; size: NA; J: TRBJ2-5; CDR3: CASSSELDRGNQETQYF; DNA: TGTGCCAGCAGCTCAGAGTTGGACAGGGGAAACCAAGAGACCCAGTACTTC
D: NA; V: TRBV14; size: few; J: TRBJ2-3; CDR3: CASSQLRGTDTQYF; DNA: TGTGCCAGCAGCCAGTTACGGGGCACAGATACGCAGTATTTT
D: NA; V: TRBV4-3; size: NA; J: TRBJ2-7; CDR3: CASSQDKTRRLLEQYF; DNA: TGCGCCAGCAGCCAAGATAAAACAAGACGGCTATTGGAGCAGTACTTC
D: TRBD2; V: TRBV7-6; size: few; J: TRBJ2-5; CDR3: CASSLFGEAGGETQYF; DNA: TGTGCCAGCAGCTTATTCGGGGAGGCGGGAGGAGAGACCCAGTACTTC
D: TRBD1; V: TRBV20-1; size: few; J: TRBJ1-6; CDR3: CSGTGTGNNSPLHF; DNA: TGCAGTGGGACTGGGACAGGGAATAATTCACCCCTCCACTTT
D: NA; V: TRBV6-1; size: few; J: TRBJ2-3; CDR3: CASSEVRSLTDTQYF; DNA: TGTGCCAGCAGTGAAGTCCGAAGCCTCACAGATACGCAGTATTTT
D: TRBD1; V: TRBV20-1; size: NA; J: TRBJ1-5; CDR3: CSASQGQEVQPQHF; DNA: TGCAGTGCGAGTCAGGGACAGGAGGTTCAGCCCCAGCATTTT
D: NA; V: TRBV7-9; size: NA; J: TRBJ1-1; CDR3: CASSLVVGYAFF; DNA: TGTGCCAGCAGCTTAGTGGTGGGATACGCTTTCTTT
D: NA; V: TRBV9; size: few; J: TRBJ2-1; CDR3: CASSGMNPILGEQFF; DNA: TGTGCCAGCAGCGGCATGAATCCCATATTGGGTGAGCAGTTCTTC
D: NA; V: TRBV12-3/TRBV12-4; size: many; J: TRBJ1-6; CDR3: CASSLSQDNSPLHF; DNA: TGTGCCAGCAGTTTGTCACAGGATAATTCACCCCTCCACTTT
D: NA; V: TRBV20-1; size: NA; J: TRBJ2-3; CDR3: CSAREDSPTQYF; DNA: TGCAGTGCTAGAGAGGACTCACCTACGCAGTATTTT
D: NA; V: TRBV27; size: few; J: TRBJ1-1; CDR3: CASSHSGGGTEAFF; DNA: TGTGCCAGCAGTCACAGTGGGGGGGGCACTGAAGCTTTCTTT
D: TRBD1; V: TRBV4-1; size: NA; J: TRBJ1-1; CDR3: CASSQMTGEAFF; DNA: TGCGCCAGCAGCCAAATGACAGGGGAGGCTTTCTTT
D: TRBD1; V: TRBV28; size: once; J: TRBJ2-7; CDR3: CASSPTGTGWGEQYF; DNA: TGTGCCAGCAGCCCTACCGGGACAGGGTGGGGGGAGCAGTACTTC
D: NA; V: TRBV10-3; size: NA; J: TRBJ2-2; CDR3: CAISPDHTGELFF; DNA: TGTGCCATCAGCCCCGATCACACCGGGGAGCTGTTTTTT
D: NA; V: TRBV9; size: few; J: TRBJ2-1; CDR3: CASSPDLFSSYNEQFF; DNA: TGTGCCAGCAGCCCAGACCTTTTTAGCTCCTACAATGAGCAGTTCTTC
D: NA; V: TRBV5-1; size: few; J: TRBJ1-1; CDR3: CASKPTTETEAFF; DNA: TGCGCCAGCAAACCCACGACGGAAACTGAAGCTTTCTTT
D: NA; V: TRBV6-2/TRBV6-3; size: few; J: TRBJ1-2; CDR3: CASSYSETYGYTF; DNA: TGTGCCAGCAGTTACAGTGAGACCTATGGCTACACCTTC
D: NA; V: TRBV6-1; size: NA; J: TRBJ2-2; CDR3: CASSFWGEGAGELFF; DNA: TGTGCCAGCAGCTTTTGGGGGGAAGGGGCCGGGGAGCTGTTTTTT
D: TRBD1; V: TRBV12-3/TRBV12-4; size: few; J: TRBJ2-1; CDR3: CASSTRQGRTYNEQFF; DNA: TGTGCCAGCAGTACCCGACAGGGTAGGACCTACAATGAGCAGTTCTTC
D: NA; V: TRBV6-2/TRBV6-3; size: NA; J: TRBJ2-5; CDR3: CASSPARGRGTQYF; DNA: TGTGCCAGCAGTCCCGCCCGGGGACGGGGGACCCAGTACTTC
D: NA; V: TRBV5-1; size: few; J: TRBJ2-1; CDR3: CASSYDREQFF; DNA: TGCGCCAGCAGCTACGACAGGGAGCAGTTCTTC
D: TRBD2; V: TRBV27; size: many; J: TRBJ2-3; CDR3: CASMVQRGDTQYF; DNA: TGTGCCAGCATGGTGCAGCGGGGTGATACGCAGTATTTT
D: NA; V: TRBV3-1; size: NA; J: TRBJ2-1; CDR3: CASSQDKLYQFF; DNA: TGTGCCAGCAGCCAAGATAAGCTTTACCAGTTCTTC
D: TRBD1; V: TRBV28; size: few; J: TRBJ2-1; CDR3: CASLRTGASYNEQFF; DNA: TGTGCCAGCTTAAGGACAGGGGCATCCTACAATGAGCAGTTCTTC
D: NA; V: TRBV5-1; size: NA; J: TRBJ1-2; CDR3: CASSLQSGGRGGYTF; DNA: TGCGCCAGCAGCTTGCAATCGGGGGGGCGAGGAGGCTACACCTTC
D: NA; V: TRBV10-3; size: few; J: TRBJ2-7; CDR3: CAISASRDGYEQYF; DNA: TGTGCCATCAGTGCTTCCCGGGACGGTTACGAGCAGTACTTC
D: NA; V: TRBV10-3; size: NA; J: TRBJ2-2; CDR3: CATSKGRGGPGELFF; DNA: TGTGCCACCTCGAAGGGCAGGGGAGGGCCCGGGGAGCTGTTTTTT
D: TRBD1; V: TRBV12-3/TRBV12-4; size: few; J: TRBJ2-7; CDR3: CASSQTQGAQDEQYF; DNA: TGTGCCAGCAGTCAGACACAGGGGGCGCAGGACGAGCAGTACTTC
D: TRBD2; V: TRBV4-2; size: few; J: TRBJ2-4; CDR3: CASSQDWLAGVAKNIQYF; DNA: TGTGCCAGCAGCCAAGATTGGCTAGCGGGTGTAGCCAAAAACATTCAGTACTTC
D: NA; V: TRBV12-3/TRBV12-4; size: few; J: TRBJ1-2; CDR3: CASSKTVGYTF; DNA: TGTGCCAGCAGTAAGACAGTTGGCTACACCTTC
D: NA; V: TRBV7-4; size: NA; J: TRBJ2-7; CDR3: CASSFCSGYEQYF; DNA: TGTGCCAGCAGCTTCTGCAGCGGGTACGAGCAGTACTTC
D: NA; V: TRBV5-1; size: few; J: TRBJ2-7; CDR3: CASSFGEHSYEQYF; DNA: TGCGCCAGCAGCTTCGGCGAACACTCCTACGAGCAGTACTTC
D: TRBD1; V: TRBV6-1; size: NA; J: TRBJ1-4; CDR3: CASRPAGGFEKLFF; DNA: TGTGCCAGCAGACCCGCAGGGGGATTCGAAAAACTGTTTTTT
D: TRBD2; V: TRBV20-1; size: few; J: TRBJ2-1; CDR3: CSARSPGLAGNYNEQFF; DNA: TGCAGTGCTAGATCCCCCGGACTAGCGGGGAACTACAATGAGCAGTTCTTC
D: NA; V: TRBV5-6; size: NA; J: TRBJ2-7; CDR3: CASGAGLPYEQYF; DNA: TGTGCCAGCGGCGCCGGGCTCCCCTACGAGCAGTACTTC
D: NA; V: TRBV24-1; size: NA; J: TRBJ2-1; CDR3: CATSDLETGGNEQFF; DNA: TGTGCCACCAGTGATTTGGAAACGGGCGGCAATGAGCAGTTCTTC
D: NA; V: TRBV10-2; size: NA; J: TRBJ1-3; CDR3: CASSVVVSGNTIYF; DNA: TGCGCCAGCAGTGTCGTCGTCTCTGGAAACACCATATATTTT
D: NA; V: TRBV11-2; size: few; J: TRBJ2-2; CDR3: CASSFTADGELFF; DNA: TGTGCCAGCAGCTTCACAGCCGACGGGGAGCTGTTTTTT
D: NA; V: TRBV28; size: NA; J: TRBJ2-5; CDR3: CASSFITGETQYF; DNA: TGTGCCAGCAGTTTTATAACGGGGGAGACCCAGTACTTC
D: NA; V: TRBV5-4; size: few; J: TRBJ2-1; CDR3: CASSSKDGNEQFF; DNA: TGTGCCAGCAGCTCCAAGGACGGTAATGAGCAGTTCTTC
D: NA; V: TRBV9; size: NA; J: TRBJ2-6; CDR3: CASSVGGNGANVLTF; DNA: TGTGCCAGCAGCGTAGGGGGGAATGGGGCCAACGTCCTGACTTTC
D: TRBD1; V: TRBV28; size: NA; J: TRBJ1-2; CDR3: CASSFPQGARGYTF; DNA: TGTGCCAGCAGTTTCCCACAGGGGGCGAGGGGCTACACCTTC
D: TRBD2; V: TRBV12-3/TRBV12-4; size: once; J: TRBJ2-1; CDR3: CASSVKSGSGYNEQFF; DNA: TGTGCCAGCAGTGTCAAGAGCGGGAGTGGTTACAATGAGCAGTTCTTC
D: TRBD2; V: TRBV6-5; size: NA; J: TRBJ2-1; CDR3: CASSYLGGLSGERYNEQFF; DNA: TGTGCCAGCAGTTACCTCGGTGGACTAAGCGGGGAAAGATACAATGAGCAGTTCTTC
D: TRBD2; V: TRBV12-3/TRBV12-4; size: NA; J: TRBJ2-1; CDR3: CASSFYGGALNEQFF; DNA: TGTGCCAGCAGTTTCTACGGGGGGGCCCTCAATGAGCAGTTCTTC
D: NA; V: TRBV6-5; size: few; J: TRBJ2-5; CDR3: CASSYVGEEETQYF; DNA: TGTGCCAGCAGTTACGTCGGGGAGGAAGAGACCCAGTACTTC
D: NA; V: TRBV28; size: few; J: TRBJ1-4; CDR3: CASNGRGRDNEKLFF; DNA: TGTGCCAGCAACGGCAGAGGTCGAGATAATGAAAAACTGTTTTTT